The 31 T cell receptor beta chains below were found in one sample sequenced in a study of CD8+CD57+ T cells in acquired aplastic anemia. Flow cytometry had shown expanded CD8+CD57+ cells in the patients chosen for sequencing. For CDR3 and TCR beta VDJ profiling, genomic DNA was the template used. One entry per CDR3 protein, called by TCRdb with MiXCR from the reads. This sample carries roughly 500,000 distinct CDR3 sequences, over 25% of them seen once, and the ten largest clones take about 0.8%. Sequences were obtained from sorted CD4+, CD8+, or CD8+CD57+ T cells (not recorded which) from PBMCs. The source is a human donor with aplastic anemia.

Comments on this clonotype: A much larger clone differs from this one at a single base, so this may be a read error. The chain couples TRBV29-1 to TRBJ1-3; 8 bases fit TRBD1. The CDR3 runs 13 residues. The germline V gene has CDR1 SQVTM and CDR2 ANQGSEA. The CDR3 region has the DNA TGCAGCGCTGAAAGACAGGGGTCAAACACCATATATTTT. This codes for CSAERQGSNTIYF.

This clonotype was counted at least ten times. The chain recombines TRBV9 with TRBJ1-2; the D gene is possibly TRBD1 (5 bases). The V gene lost 4 bases and the J gene lost 0 bases, with 13 bases spanning the gap. Germline CDR1 SGDLS, CDR2 YYNGEE. The CDR3 totals 15 residues. The CDR3 DNA reads TGTGCCAGCAGCCCCCACGAGGGGCCTAACTATGGCTACACCTTC. Protein: CASSPHEGPNYGYTF.

This clonotype was seen many times. The chain links TRBV19 to TRBJ1-1, with D perhaps matching TRBD1 (5 bases). Trimming removed 7 bases from V and 4 bases from J, with 19 bases in between. In germline, CDR1 is LNHDA, CDR2 SQIVND (reference sequence). The CDR3 totals 15 residues. The CDR3 DNA reads TGTGCCAGTACCATCTGGGGCGCCGCGGTCACTGAAGCTTTCTTT. Translated, it gives CASTIWGAAVTEAFF.

The chain uses TRBV5-1 and TRBJ2-3, with TRBD2 identical over 12 bases. Germline V gives CDR1 SGHRS, CDR2 YFSETQ. The V segment lost 4 bases and the J segment 6 bases; nucleotides outside the gene matches: 9. The CDR3 is 16 residues long. DNA for the CDR3: TGCGCCAGCAGCCTGAGACTAGCGGGAGTGGATGATACGCAGTATTTT. It is translated as CASSLRLAGVDDTQYF.

Worth noting for this clonotype: The junction and the germline gene differ at one end; a read error may be behind it. This rearrangement joins TRBV24-1 to TRBJ2-7; the match to TRBD2 covers 12 bases. Germline CDR1 reads KGHDR; CDR2 reads SFDVKD. The CDR3 length is 14 residues. CDR3 amino acids: CAISGLAGFYEQYF. CDR3 nucleotide sequence: TGTGCCATCAGTGGACTAGCGGGATTCTACGAGCAGTACTTC.

This chain links TRBV19 with TRBJ1-2; D call uncertain. This CDR3 region has 16 residues. The V end was cut by 4 bases, the J end by 3 bases, with 18 bases between. CDR1 and CDR2 (germline): LNHDA, SQIVND (reference sequence). The CDR3 DNA reads TGTGCCAGTAGTAATCGGTTCACAGATCAGTACTATGGCTACACCTTC. As protein: CASSNRFTDQYYGYTF.

The chain carries TRBV2 and TRBJ1-3, with D perhaps TRBD1 (6 bases). The V gene's germline CDR1 is SNHLY and CDR2 FYNNEI. V was pared by 10 bases and J by 8 bases, with 24 bases between. The CDR3 consists of 15 residues. Here the CDR3 reads CATSRTDNYGYTIYF. The CDR3 DNA reads TGTGCCACCAGCCGGACAGATAACTATGGCTACACCATATATTTT.

This clonotype turned up a few times. The chain links TRBV30 to TRBJ1-3, with D possibly TRBD1 on 6 matching bases. V was cut by 4 bases and J by 4 bases, with 11 bases left in between. This CDR3 has 13 amino acids. Germline V CDR1 and CDR2: GTSNPN, SVGIG (reference sequence). The CDR3 DNA reads TGTGCCTGGATACAGGGCTTAGGAAACACCATATATTTT. Its protein product is CAWIQGLGNTIYF. Supplemented by reference TRBV30 and TRBJ1-3, the full variable domain reads SQTIHQWPATLVQPVGSPLSLECTVEGTSNPNLYWYRQAAGRGLQLLFYSVGIGQISSEVPQNLSASRPQDRQFILSSKKLLLSDSGFYLCAWIQGLGNTIYFGEGSWLTVV.

In this sample, this clonotype turned up many times. V usage is TRBV11-2 and J usage is TRBJ1-6; D not resolved. Between the trimmed V and J ends, which lost 0 bases and 13 bases, there was a span of 7 bases. This CDR3 is built from 12 residues. Germline CDR1 is SGHAT and CDR2 is FQNNGV. CDR3 sequence: CASSLEWPPLHF. CDR3 nucleotide sequence: TGTGCCAGCAGCTTAGAGTGGCCTCCCCTCCACTTT.

The V call is TRBV7-2, the J call TRBJ2-7; TRBD2 aligns across 10 bases. V lost 5 bases, J lost 4 bases, and 11 bases stayed unmatched. Germline V gives CDR1 SGHTA, CDR2 FQGNSA. This CDR3 comprises 16 residues. CDR3 region: CASSGGVVTSGYEQYF. Written as DNA, the CDR3 is TGTGCCAGCAGCGGGGGGGTCGTGACTAGCGGGTACGAGCAGTACTTC.

This clonotype was counted between two and nine times. A clone one base away is much larger, so this may be a read error. The chain recombines TRBV29-1 with TRBJ2-7; unclear D gene. Per the germline V gene, CDR1 is SQVTM and CDR2 is ANQGSEA. Trimming removed 6 bases from V and 3 bases from J, with 18 bases in between. The CDR3 is made up of 14 amino acids. DNA for the CDR3: TGCAGCGTCAGCCCTTCTAGGGCAGTCTACGAGCAGTACTTC. It translates to CSVSPSRAVYEQYF.

This clonotype showed up just a few times. V and J are TRBV5-1 and TRBJ2-2, with 10 bases identical to TRBD1. CDR3 size: 17 residues. Unmatched junction bases numbered 9, after V lost 0 bases and J lost 7 bases. CDR1 and CDR2 (germline): SGHRS, YFSETQ. The CDR3, as DNA: TGCGCCAGCAGCTTGGCCGCCGGGACAGGGGTCAACGGGGAGCTGTTTTTT. Protein: CASSLAAGTGVNGELFF.

This clonotype was seen a few times. The chain combines TRBV7-2 with TRBJ2-1, with TRBD2 matching over 9 bases. This CDR3 has 15 residues. CDR1 and CDR2 from the germline V gene are SGHTA and FQGNSA. The V segment lost 3 bases and the J segment 1 base; nucleotides outside the gene matches: 1. The CDR3 spells CASSFSGGSYNEQFF. Here the CDR3 DNA reads TGTGCCAGCAGCTTCAGCGGGGGGTCCTACAATGAGCAGTTCTTC.

The chain couples TRBV29-1 to TRBJ2-7; the D gene is possibly TRBD1 (7 bases). The CDR3 sequence is 16 residues long. V was cut by 0 bases and J by 4 bases, with 19 bases left in between. The germline CDR1 and CDR2 sequences are SQVTM and ANQGSEA. The CDR3 loop reads CSVEEAGWRGLYEQYF. CDR3 coding DNA: TGCAGCGTTGAAGAGGCAGGGTGGAGGGGGCTATACGAGCAGTACTTC.

This clonotype was seen a few times. The V gene is TRBV20-1, the J gene TRBJ2-3; D may match TRBD1 or TRBD2 (5 bases each). The CDR3 runs 16 residues. V lost 3 bases and J lost 2, with 18 bases in between. Looked up from germline, CDR1 is DFQATT and CDR2 is SNEGSKA (reference sequence). The CDR3 DNA sequence: TGCAGTGCTAGGTCCGGGGCTGTAATTTCCACAGATACGCAGTATTTT. Amino acids: CSARSGAVISTDTQYF.

This clonotype was seen a few times. V gene TRBV29-1 combines with J gene TRBJ2-3; no reliable D call. V was shortened by 2 bases and J by 8 bases, with 14 bases between the two germline ends. The CDR3 contains 13 residues. Germline lookup yields CDR1 SQVTM and CDR2 ANQGSEA. The CDR3 DNA reads as TGCAGCGTTGAAACCCAGAGAATTTCTACGCAGTATTTT. Protein sequence: CSVETQRISTQYF.

The gene calls are TRBV25-1 and TRBJ1-2; possibly TRBD1 for D (6 bases). V gave up 6 bases and J gave up 2 bases, with 16 bases separating them. This CDR3 is 15 amino acids long. The germline V gene encodes CDR1 MGHDK and CDR2 SYGVNS. The CDR3 protein is CASSHPDRPNYGYTF. The CDR3 bases are TGTGCCAGCAGCCACCCGGACAGACCAAACTATGGCTACACCTTC.

The chain joins TRBV12-3 or TRBV12-4 to TRBJ1-2; a weak D match, TRBD1 (6 bases). This CDR3 has 14 residues. The V end lost 5 bases, the J end lost 7 bases, and 17 bases lay between the germline ends. The CDR3 nucleotides read TGTGCCAGCAGTCTGGGGGGGCGCAGAAGTGGCTACACCTTC. Translated: CASSLGGRRSGYTF.

This clonotype was detected ten times or more. The gene calls are TRBV6-1 and TRBJ1-2; 7 positions match TRBD1. With 5 bases clipped from V and 3 bases from J, the junction kept 6 bases outside the gene matches. Germline V gene sequence: CDR1 MNHNS, CDR2 SASEGT. The CDR3 spans 14 residues. The CDR3 spells CASSPTGQDYGYTF. CDR3 in DNA: TGTGCCAGCAGTCCAACCGGACAGGACTATGGCTACACCTTC.

This clonotype was detected many times. This sequence joins TRBV20-1 and TRBJ1-6, with a possible D match to TRBD1 (6 bases). Per the germline V gene, CDR1 is DFQATT and CDR2 is SNEGSKA (reference sequence). With 5 bases removed from V and 10 bases from J, the gap between germline ends came to 18 bases. CDR3 length: 14 amino acids. Written as DNA, the CDR3 is TGCAGTGCTTACCAGGGACCGAGGGGGTCACCCCTCCACTTT. Translation gives CSAYQGPRGSPLHF.

The rearrangement links TRBV19 to TRBJ2-1; tentatively, D is TRBD2 (6 bases). V was trimmed by 0 bases and J by 5 bases, leaving 20 bases between them. The CDR3 sequence is 18 residues long. Germline values: CDR1 LNHDA, CDR2 SQIVND (reference sequence). The CDR3 DNA reads TGTGCCAGTAGTATAGATTACGCTCGGGGGACCGGGCACAATGAGCAGTTCTTC. Amino acids: CASSIDYARGTGHNEQFF. Full variable domain (remainder filled in from reference TRBV19 and TRBJ2-1): DGGITQSPKYLFRKEGQNVTLSCEQNLNHDAMYWYRQDPGQGLRLIYYSQIVNDFQKGDIAEGYSVSREKKESFPLTVTSAQKNPTAFYLCASSIDYARGTGHNEQFFGPGTRLTVL.

Regarding this clonotype: This is likely a read error, given that the CDR3 carries no conserved phenylalanine or tryptophan at its end. The chain joins TRBV5-8 to TRBJ1-5, with a weak D call TRBD1 (5 bases). The CDR3 sequence is 14 residues long. Germline V gene sequence: CDR1 SGHTS, CDR2 YDEGEE. Trimming shortened V by 4 bases and J by 4 bases, and 12 bases separated the two germline ends. The CDR3 region has the DNA TGTGCCAGCAGCCGGGGGGGGTTAAATCAGCCCCAGCATCTT. Translation: CASSRGGLNQPQHL.

V usage is TRBV7-3 and J usage is TRBJ2-1; 11 bases match TRBD2. The CDR3 is 16 amino acids. After removal of 3 bases from V and 6 bases from J, the junction contained 7 bases not matched to a gene. Germline values: CDR1 SGHTA, CDR2 FQGTGA. The CDR3 region has the DNA TGTGCCAGCAGCTTGACTAGCGGGGTACCCCCCAATGAGCAGTTCTTC. Translation gives CASSLTSGVPPNEQFF.

This clonotype was found many times. The CDR3, as DNA: TGTGCCAGCAGCGCACGTCGGGGGGCTTCCCAAGAGACCCAGTACTTC. It encodes CASSARRGASQETQYF. This chain connects TRBV7-8 to TRBJ2-5; tentative D call: TRBD2 (7 bases). CDR1 is SGHVS and CDR2 is FQNEAQ in the germline V gene. V lost 5 bases, J lost 1 base, and 17 bases lay in between. This CDR3 has 16 residues.

This clonotype was counted ten times or more. V is TRBV4-3 and J is TRBJ2-7, with 9 bases that match TRBD1. Germline V gene lookup returns CDR1 LGHNA and CDR2 YSLEER. The CDR3 has 13 residues. The V and J ends lost 0 bases and 13 bases, in that order; junction bases with no gene match: 7. DNA of the CDR3: TGCGCCAGCAGCCAAGATCTAGGGACAGGGACATACTTC. Its protein product is CASSQDLGTGTYF.

With regard to this clonotype: A read error may explain this, as a much larger clone is one base away. The CDR3 DNA reads as TGTGCCAGCAGCCTCAGTAGGGGGGCGTGGTATAGTGGCTACACCTTC. Its translation: CASSLSRGAWYSGYTF. The chain links TRBV9 to TRBJ1-2, with D possibly being TRBD1 (6 bases). The CDR3 is made up of 16 amino acids. Trimming shortened V by 4 bases and J by 7 bases, and 23 bases separated the two germline ends. Germline V CDR1 and CDR2: SGDLS, YYNGEE.

This chain links TRBV7-8 with TRBJ2-7, with 8 bases fitting TRBD1. Germline V gene lookup returns CDR1 SGHVS and CDR2 FQNEAQ. The junction had 15 bases not matched to a gene; V was cut back by 7 bases and J by 1 base. The CDR3 extends over 17 amino acids. The CDR3 sequence is CASIPGQGRTGSYEQYF. CDR3 in DNA: TGTGCCAGCATCCCCGGACAGGGAAGAACGGGGTCCTACGAGCAGTACTTC.

Concerning this clonotype: A far larger clone is only one base removed, so a read error is likely. This sequence joins TRBV7-9 and TRBJ1-3; possible D gene TRBD1, 6 bases. CDR3 size: 14 residues. The germline V gene encodes CDR1 SEHNR and CDR2 FQNEAQ (reference sequence). CDR3 coding DNA: TGTGCCAGCAGCCTACAGGGATCTGGAAACGCCATATATTTT. This gives the protein CASSLQGSGNAIYF.

The gene calls are TRBV20-1 and TRBJ1-3, with 9 positions matching TRBD1. The CDR3 is 15 amino acids. The J segment lost 2 bases and the V segment lost 3 bases, leaving 5 bases of the junction unmatched. Germline V CDR1 and CDR2: DFQATT, SNEGSKA (reference sequence). The CDR3 sequence is CSARGQGPPGNTIYF. CDR3 sequence (DNA): TGCAGTGCTAGGGGACAGGGACCCCCTGGAAACACCATATATTTT.

The J gene is TRBJ1-2, the V gene TRBV7-6; D is ambiguous. The V end lost 1 base, the J end lost 12 bases, and 12 bases lay between the germline ends. The CDR3 is 12 residues long. Germline V CDR1 and CDR2: SGHVS, FNYEAQ. The CDR3 reads CASSLVDGGNTF. DNA for the CDR3: TGTGCCAGCAGCTTAGTCGACGGTGGAAACACCTTC.

This clonotype was seen at least ten times. The chain employs TRBV29-1 and TRBJ1-5; D remains ambiguous. Trimming left V 5 bases short and J 0 bases short, with 8 bases between. The length of the CDR3 is 13 residues. Per germline, CDR1 SQVTM and CDR2 ANQGSEA. The CDR3 region has the DNA TGCAGCGTTTCGGAAAATAGCAATCAGCCCCAGCATTTT. It is translated as CSVSENSNQPQHF.